These 11 T cell receptor beta chains came from one sample sequenced in a study of beta chain features in type 1 diabetes. Study outcomes and limitations: Moderately but significantly shorter TCRB CDR3s were found in Type 1 diabetes patients in all four CD4+ subsets.

For these TCRs, the target antigens are not known. Reverse transcription of all isolated RNA meant that expressed TCRB transcripts were sequenced. Sequencing used immunoSEQ multiplex PCR; TCRdb keeps in-frame clones, though not all of them. Of over 200,000 clones in the sample, approximately 11% were seen once. The sample was naive CD4+ T cells from blood. These receptors all stem from a man between 25 and 39 years old with type 1 diabetes.

This clone was seen a few times. J is TRBJ2-7 and V is TRBV6-9, with D unresolved. Germline V gene sequence: CDR1 MNHGY, CDR2 SVAAGI. The CDR3 contains 16 residues. V shed 2 bases and J shed 5 bases, with 19 bases lying between them. The CDR3 DNA is TGTGCCAGCAGTTATCCCCGGGTGCTCTCACTTGACGAGCAGTACTTC. Its protein product is CASSYPRVLSLDEQYF.

This clone has more than one count but fewer than ten. This chain links TRBV6-1 with TRBJ2-7; 7 bases line up with TRBD1. V gave up 7 bases and J gave up 7 bases; unmatched junction bases: 10. This CDR3 comprises 13 residues. CDR1 is MNHNS and CDR2 is SASEGT in the germline V gene. The CDR3 protein is CASMTGWMREQYF. DNA for the CDR3: TGTGCCAGCATGACAGGGTGGATGCGGGAGCAGTACTTC.

This clone was recorded a few times. The V and J genes are TRBV6-5 and TRBJ2-7; D gene uncertain. Germline assignment: CDR1 MNHEY and CDR2 SVGAGI. The CDR3 runs 13 residues. With 5 bases removed from V and 9 bases from J, the gap between germline ends came to 17 bases. CDR3 region: CASSTPQTETQYF. The CDR3, as DNA: TGTGCCAGCAGTACACCTCAAACAGAGACGCAGTACTTC.

The gene calls are TRBV30 and TRBJ1-2; D is uncertain. V dropped 0 bases and J dropped 10 bases, with 15 bases sitting between them. Germline-derived CDR1 and CDR2 are GTSNPN and SVGIG (reference sequence). The CDR3 spans 13 residues. The CDR3 DNA reads TGTGCCTGGAGTGTACGAGGCCAAACGGACTACACCTTC. This sequence encodes CAWSVRGQTDYTF.

This clone came up a few times. CDR3 amino acids: CASSGDLAYEQYF. The CDR3 DNA is TGTGCCAGCAGTGGGGACTTAGCCTACGAGCAGTACTTC. The V gene is TRBV2, the J gene TRBJ2-7; a weak D match, TRBD2 (6 bases). Germline CDR1 SNHLY, CDR2 FYNNEI. The CDR3 is made up of 13 amino acids. V dropped 4 bases and J dropped 2 bases, with 9 bases sitting between them.

The table lists this clone with a few counts. The chain uses TRBV7-9 and TRBJ1-1, with D unclear. V was shortened by 3 bases and J by 1 base, with 6 bases between the two germline ends. The CDR3 sequence is 13 residues long. Per germline, CDR1 SEHNR and CDR2 FQNEAQ (reference sequence). CDR3 DNA sequence: TGTGCCAGCAGCTTTCCACAGAACACTGAAGCTTTCTTT. It is translated as CASSFPQNTEAFF.

In this sample, this clone turned up a few times. The gene calls are TRBV7-3 and TRBJ2-5; D unclear. V shed 5 bases and J shed 5 bases, with 15 bases lying between them. CDR1 is SGHTA and CDR2 is FQGTGA in the germline V gene. The CDR3 sequence is 14 residues long. The chain's CDR3 is CASSPTRSGETQYF. The CDR3 bases are TGTGCCAGCAGCCCGACCCGGAGTGGTGAGACCCAGTACTTC. Full variable domain (missing parts from reference TRBV7-3 and TRBJ2-5): GAGVSQTPSNKVTEKGKYVELRCDPISGHTALYWYRQSLGQGPEFLIYFQGTGAADDSGLPNDRFFAVRPEGSVSTLKIQRTERGDSAVYLCASSPTRSGETQYFGPGTRLLVL.

This clone occurred a few times. In the same sample, other DNA sequences code for this CDR3. The gene calls are TRBV7-2 and TRBJ1-1; D unresolved. The CDR3 contains 13 residues. Trimming left V 2 bases short and J 1 base short, with 5 bases between. Per the germline V gene, CDR1 is SGHTA and CDR2 is FQGNSA. CDR3 in amino acids: CASSLRRNTEAFF. The CDR3 nucleotides are TGTGCCAGCAGCTTAAGGAGGAACACTGAAGCTTTCTTT.

This clone showed up just a few times. The rearrangement uses TRBV7-3 and TRBJ1-2; D not certain. The CDR3 runs to 13 residues. The V and J ends lost 0 bases and 8 bases respectively, with 10 bases between them. Looked up from germline, CDR1 is SGHTA and CDR2 is FQGTGA. CDR3 loop: CASSLTGGGGYTF. The CDR3 DNA is TGTGCCAGCAGCTTAACAGGCGGAGGGGGCTACACCTTC.

This chain uses TRBV6-5 with TRBJ1-5; D unclear. The V and J ends lost 2 bases and 2 bases respectively, with 4 bases between them. The CDR3 runs 13 residues. From germline, CDR1 is MNHEY and CDR2 SVGAGI. The CDR3, as DNA: TGTGCCAGCAGTTACGGGCGCAATCAGCCCCAGCATTTT. Translated: CASSYGRNQPQHF.

The gene calls are TRBV5-4 and TRBJ2-4; 9 bases map to TRBD1. From germline, CDR1 is SGHNT and CDR2 YYREEE (reference sequence). V gave up 2 bases and J gave up 1 base; unmatched junction bases: 1. The CDR3 covers 15 residues. This chain's CDR3 is CASSFGTGAKNIQYF. DNA of the CDR3: TGTGCCAGCAGCTTCGGGACAGGGGCCAAAAACATTCAGTACTTC.